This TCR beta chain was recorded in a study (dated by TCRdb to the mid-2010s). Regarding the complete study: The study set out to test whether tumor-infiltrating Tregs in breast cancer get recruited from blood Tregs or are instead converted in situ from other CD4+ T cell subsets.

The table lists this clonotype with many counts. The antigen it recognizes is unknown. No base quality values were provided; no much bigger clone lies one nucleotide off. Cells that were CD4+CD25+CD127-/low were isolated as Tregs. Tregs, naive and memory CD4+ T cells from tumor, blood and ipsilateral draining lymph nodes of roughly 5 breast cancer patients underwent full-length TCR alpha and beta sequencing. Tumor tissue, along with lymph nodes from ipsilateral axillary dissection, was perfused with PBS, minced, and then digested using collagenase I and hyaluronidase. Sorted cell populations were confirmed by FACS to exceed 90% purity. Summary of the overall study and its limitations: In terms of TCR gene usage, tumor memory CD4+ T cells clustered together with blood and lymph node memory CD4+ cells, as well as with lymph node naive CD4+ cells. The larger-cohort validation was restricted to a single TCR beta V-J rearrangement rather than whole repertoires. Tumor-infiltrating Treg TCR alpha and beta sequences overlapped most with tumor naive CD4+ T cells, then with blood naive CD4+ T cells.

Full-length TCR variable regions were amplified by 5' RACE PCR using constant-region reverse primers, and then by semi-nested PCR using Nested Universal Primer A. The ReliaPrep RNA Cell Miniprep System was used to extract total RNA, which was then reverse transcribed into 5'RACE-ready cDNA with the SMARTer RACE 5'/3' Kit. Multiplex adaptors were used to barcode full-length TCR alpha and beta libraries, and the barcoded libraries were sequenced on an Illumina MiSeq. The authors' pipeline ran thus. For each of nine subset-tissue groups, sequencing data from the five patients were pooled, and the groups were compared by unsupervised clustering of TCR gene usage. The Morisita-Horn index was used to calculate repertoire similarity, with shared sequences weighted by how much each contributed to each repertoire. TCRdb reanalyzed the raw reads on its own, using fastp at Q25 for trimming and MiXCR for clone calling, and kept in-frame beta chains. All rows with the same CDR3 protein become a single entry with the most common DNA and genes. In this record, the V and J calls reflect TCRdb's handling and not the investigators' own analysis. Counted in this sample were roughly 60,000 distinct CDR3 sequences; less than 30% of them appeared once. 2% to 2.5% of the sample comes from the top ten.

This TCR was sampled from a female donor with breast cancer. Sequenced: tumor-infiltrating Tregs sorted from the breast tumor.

Read as DNA, the sequence is TGCAGCGTTGGGGGTGGGAGCAATCAGCCCCAGCATTTT. Its protein product is CSVGGGSNQPQHF. The rearranged chain carries TRBV29-1 and TRBJ1-5, with the D gene not clear enough to name. Deletion took 4 bases off V and 1 base off J, with a span of 8 bases between the germline ends. The CDR3 holds 13 amino acids from the cysteine to the phenylalanine. Solely the CDR3 DNA is kept, with 39 bases framed from the first base. CDR1 SQVTM and CDR2 ANQGSEA are derived from the germline V gene.